These 15 T cell receptor beta chains were all obtained from the same sample, sequenced in a study of cytomegalovirus exposure and HLA in healthy donors (dated by TCRdb to about 2017). The library was prepared using the immunoSEQ multiplex PCR assay. For the multiplex PCR, a mixture combining 60 forward primers for TCR Vbeta segments and 13 reverse primers for TCR Jbeta segments was used. TCRdb took over this immuneACCESS table, retaining in-frame rearrangements with V and J assigned. Such tables are incomplete; in checked studies, under half of the missing clones stem from an unresolved V gene, and the remainder is unexplained. The table for this sample lists about 160,000 clones; around 80% of them were counted only once. Together, the top ten hold roughly 6.3% of the sample. Material: PBMCs. The receptors stem from a male donor in good health and CMV-seropositive.

The chain links TRBV6-5 to TRBJ2-7; D perhaps matches TRBD1 (6 bases). The CDR3 sequence is 14 residues long. From germline, CDR1 is MNHEY and CDR2 SVGAGI. The V gene lost 6 bases and the J gene lost 2 bases, with 14 bases spanning the gap. DNA of the CDR3: TGTGCCAGCAGCCGCCGGGACAAACCCTACGAGCAGTACTTC. As protein: CASSRRDKPYEQYF.

The V call is TRBV5-1, the J call TRBJ2-7; 9 nucleotides match TRBD1. The CDR3 consists of 15 residues. V lost 1 base to trimming and J lost 6 bases; unmatched junction nucleotides: 8. From germline, CDR1 is SGHRS and CDR2 YFSETQ. The CDR3 DNA is TGCGCCAGCAGCTTGTCGAGGGACAGGGTCGGCGAGCAGTACTTC. Its protein is CASSLSRDRVGEQYF. Combining the CDR3 with reference TRBV5-1 and TRBJ2-7 gives the whole variable domain KAGVTQTPRYLIKTRGQQVTLSCSPISGHRSVSWYQQTPGQGLQFLFEYFSETQRNKGNFPGRFSGRQFSNSRSEMNVSTLELGDSALYLCASSLSRDRVGEQYFGPGTRLTVT.

The chain has TRBV11-2 and TRBJ2-7, with D hard to call. This CDR3 has 11 residues. The germline V gene encodes CDR1 SGHAT and CDR2 FQNNGV. V lost 5 bases, J lost 7 bases, and 9 bases lay in between. The CDR3 DNA reads TGTGCCAGCAGCCCCGCCCGGGAGCAGTACTTC. Protein product: CASSPAREQYF.

The chain carries TRBV5-1 and TRBJ1-2; weak D call: TRBD1 (6 bases). The CDR3 runs 13 residues. Germline lookup yields CDR1 SGHRS and CDR2 YFSETQ. The V end was cut by 5 bases, the J end by 4 bases, with 12 bases between. The CDR3 DNA reads TGCGCCAGCAGTAACGACAGGACCTATGGCTACACCTTC. Translated: CASSNDRTYGYTF.

Only a few counts were recorded for this clone. The chain joins TRBV5-1 to TRBJ2-2; tentative D call: TRBD1 (6 bases). This CDR3 region has 14 residues. CDR1 SGHRS and CDR2 YFSETQ come from the germline V gene. Trimming shortened V by 7 bases and J by 4 bases, and 14 bases separated the two germline ends. In DNA, the CDR3 is TGCGCCAGCTTGGGAGAAGGGGGCACCGGGGAGCTGTTTTTT. Translated: CASLGEGGTGELFF.

The gene calls are TRBV5-1 and TRBJ2-3, with TRBD1 matching over 9 bases. Trimming cost V 3 bases and J 1 base; bases outside gene matches: 3. This CDR3 is built from 15 residues. The germline V gene has CDR1 SGHRS and CDR2 YFSETQ. The DNA of the CDR3 is TGCGCCAGCAGCTCGCGGACAGGGGGCACAGATACGCAGTATTTT. Translated: CASSSRTGGTDTQYF.

This rearrangement joins TRBV7-9 to TRBJ2-7, with 7 bases lining up with TRBD1. The CDR3 length is 15 residues. The germline gives CDR1 SEHNR, CDR2 FQNEAQ (reference sequence). With V trimmed by 1 base and J by 9 bases, 12 bases remained unmatched. CDR3 amino acids: CASSLEGQYPSLQYF. CDR3 coding DNA: TGTGCCAGCAGCTTAGAGGGACAGTACCCTTCGTTGCAGTACTTC.

The chain carries TRBV28 and TRBJ1-5; D perhaps matches TRBD1 (5 bases). The CDR3 has 17 residues. CDR1 is MDHEN, CDR2 SYDVKM, per germline. V lost 1 base to trimming and J lost 0 bases, with 13 bases between them. The CDR3 nucleotides read TGTGCCAGCAGTTTATCCGGACAAGTCGATAGCAATCAGCCCCAGCATTTT. Encoded protein: CASSLSGQVDSNQPQHF.

This chain links TRBV29-1 with TRBJ2-1; 8 nucleotides agree with TRBD2. The CDR3 runs to 15 residues. V shed 0 bases and J 8 bases; nucleotides not matched to a gene: 9. CDR1 and CDR2 from the germline V gene are SQVTM and ANQGSEA. CDR3 coding DNA: TGCAGCGTTGAAGATCCAGCGGGAGAGGTCGATGAGCAGTTCTTC. Translation gives CSVEDPAGEVDEQFF.

This chain connects TRBV7-9 to TRBJ2-7; maybe TRBD1 (5 bases). This CDR3 is built from 12 residues. V was cut by 4 bases and J by 1 base, with 5 bases left in between. The germline V gene has CDR1 SEHNR and CDR2 FQNEAQ (reference sequence). Here the CDR3 DNA reads TGTGCCAGCAGCTGGACATCCTACGAGCAGTACTTC. Translation gives CASSWTSYEQYF.

The chain recombines TRBV11-2 with TRBJ2-7; D not resolved. The CDR3 has 13 residues. Germline CDR1 is SGHAT and CDR2 is FQNNGV. V was clipped by 1 base and J by 1 base, with 5 bases between them. This chain's CDR3 is CASSLVVSYEQYF. CDR3 DNA sequence: TGTGCCAGCAGCTTAGTAGTGTCCTACGAGCAGTACTTC.

The rearrangement joins TRBV25-1 to TRBJ2-6; tentative D call: TRBD2 (6 bases). The germline gives CDR1 MGHDK, CDR2 SYGVNS. The CDR3 is made up of 17 amino acids. V was trimmed by 3 bases and J by 4 bases, leaving 16 bases between them. This CDR3 is CASSERRDSLGANVLTF. CDR3 nucleotides: TGTGCCAGCAGTGAGCGCCGGGACTCCCTAGGGGCCAACGTCCTGACTTTC.

This chain uses TRBV18 with TRBJ2-7; a weak D match, TRBD2 (6 bases). The CDR3 loop spans 14 amino acids. V dropped 6 bases and J dropped 6 bases, with 18 bases sitting between them. Germline V CDR1 and CDR2: KGHSH, LQKENI. The CDR3 DNA is TGTGCCAGCTCGCCCCCGGAGGGAATCGGCGAGCAGTACTTC. This codes for CASSPPEGIGEQYF. The complete variable domain, with remaining parts taken from reference TRBV18 and TRBJ2-7, reads NAGVMQNPRHLVRRRGQEARLRCSPMKGHSHVYWYRQLPEEGLKFMVYLQKENIIDESGMPKERFSAEFPKEGPSILRIQQVVRGDSAAYFCASSPPEGIGEQYFGPGTRLTVT.

This clone appeared once. CDR3 region: CASSHGDTEAFF. The CDR3, as DNA: TGTGCCAGTAGCCATGGAGACACTGAAGCTTTCTTT. The chain uses TRBV19 and TRBJ1-1; D is unresolved. Germline CDR1 is LNHDA and CDR2 is SQIVND (reference sequence). V gave up 6 bases and J gave up 3 bases, with 8 bases separating them. The CDR3 spans 12 residues.

The chain couples TRBV7-2 to TRBJ2-7, with D maybe TRBD1 (6 bases). This CDR3 has 16 residues. Trimming stripped 6 bases from V and 3 bases from J, with 21 bases between. Germline V CDR1 and CDR2: SGHTA, FQGNSA. The CDR3 DNA reads TGTGCCAGCAGAAGAGATCGTTCAGGGGCGGGCTACGAGCAGTACTTC. It encodes CASRRDRSGAGYEQYF.